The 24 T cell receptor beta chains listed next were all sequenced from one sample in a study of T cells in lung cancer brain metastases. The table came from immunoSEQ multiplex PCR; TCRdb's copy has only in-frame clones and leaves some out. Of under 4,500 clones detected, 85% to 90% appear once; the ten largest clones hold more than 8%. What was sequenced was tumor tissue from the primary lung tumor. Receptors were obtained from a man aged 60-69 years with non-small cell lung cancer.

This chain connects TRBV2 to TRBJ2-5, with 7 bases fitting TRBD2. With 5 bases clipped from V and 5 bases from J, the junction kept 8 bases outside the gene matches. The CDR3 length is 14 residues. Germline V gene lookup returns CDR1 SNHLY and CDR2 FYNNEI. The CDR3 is CASSKERGVETQYF. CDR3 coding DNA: TGTGCCAGCAGTAAAGAGCGGGGCGTGGAGACCCAGTACTTC.

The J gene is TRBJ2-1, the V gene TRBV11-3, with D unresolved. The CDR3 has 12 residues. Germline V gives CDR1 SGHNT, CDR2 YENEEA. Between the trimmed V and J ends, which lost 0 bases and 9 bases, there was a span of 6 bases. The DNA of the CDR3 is TGTGCCAGCAGCTTAGATTCCCTTGAGCAGTTCTTC. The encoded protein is CASSLDSLEQFF.

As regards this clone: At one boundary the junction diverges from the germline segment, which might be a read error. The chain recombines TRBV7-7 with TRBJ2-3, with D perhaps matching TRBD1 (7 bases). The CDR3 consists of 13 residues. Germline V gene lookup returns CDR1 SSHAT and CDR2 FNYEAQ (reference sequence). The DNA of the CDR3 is TGTGCTAGCAGCCCCAGGGGGGCAGATACGCAGTATTTT. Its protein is CASSPRGADTQYF.

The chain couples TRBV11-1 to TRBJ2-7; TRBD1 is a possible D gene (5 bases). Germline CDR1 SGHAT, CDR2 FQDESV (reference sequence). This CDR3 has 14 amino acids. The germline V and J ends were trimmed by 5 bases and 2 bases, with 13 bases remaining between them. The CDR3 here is CASSINRGPYEQYF. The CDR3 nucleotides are TGTGCCAGCAGCATAAATAGGGGCCCCTACGAGCAGTACTTC.

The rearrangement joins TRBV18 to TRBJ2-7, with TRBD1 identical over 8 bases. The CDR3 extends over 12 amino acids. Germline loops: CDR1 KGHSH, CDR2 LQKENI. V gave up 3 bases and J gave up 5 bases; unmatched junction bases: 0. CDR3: CASSPDRDEQYF. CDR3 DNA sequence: TGTGCCAGCTCACCGGACAGGGACGAGCAGTACTTC.

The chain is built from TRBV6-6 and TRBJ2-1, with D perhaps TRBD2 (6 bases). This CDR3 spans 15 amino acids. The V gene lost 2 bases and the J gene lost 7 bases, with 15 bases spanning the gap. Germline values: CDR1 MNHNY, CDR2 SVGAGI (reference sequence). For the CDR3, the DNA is TGTGCCAGCAGTTACACGGCCGGGAGACAAAATGAGCAGTTCTTC. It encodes CASSYTAGRQNEQFF.

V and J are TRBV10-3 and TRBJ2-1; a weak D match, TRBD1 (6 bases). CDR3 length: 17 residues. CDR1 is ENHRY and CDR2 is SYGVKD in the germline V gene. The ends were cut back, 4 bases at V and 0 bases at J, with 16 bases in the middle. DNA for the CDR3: TGTGCCATCAGTGGGGGGCAGAATCGCAGCTCCTACAATGAGCAGTTCTTC. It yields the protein CAISGGQNRSSYNEQFF.

The CDR3 coding sequence is TGTGCCAGCAGCCCCGGGGCTTCTACCTACAATGAGCAGTTCTTC. Translating gives CASSPGASTYNEQFF. This chain connects TRBV7-3 to TRBJ2-1; D is tentatively TRBD1 or TRBD2 (5 bases each). Trimming took 5 bases from V and 2 from J, leaving 13 bases between them. Per germline, CDR1 SGHTA and CDR2 FQGTGA. The CDR3 contains 15 residues.

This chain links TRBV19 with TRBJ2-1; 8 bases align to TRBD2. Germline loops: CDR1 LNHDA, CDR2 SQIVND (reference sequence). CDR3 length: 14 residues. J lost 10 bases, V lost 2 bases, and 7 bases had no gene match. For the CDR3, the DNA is TGTGCCAGTAGTATAAATAGCGGGGCTGTAGAGCAGTTCTTC. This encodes CASSINSGAVEQFF.

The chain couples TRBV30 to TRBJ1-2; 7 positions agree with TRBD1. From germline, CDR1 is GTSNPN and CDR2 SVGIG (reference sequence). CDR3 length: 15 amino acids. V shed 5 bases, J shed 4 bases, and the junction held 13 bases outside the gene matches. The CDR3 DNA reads TGTGCCTGGGATGGGGGGGACAGCCTCTCCTATGGCTACACCTTC. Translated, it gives CAWDGGDSLSYGYTF.

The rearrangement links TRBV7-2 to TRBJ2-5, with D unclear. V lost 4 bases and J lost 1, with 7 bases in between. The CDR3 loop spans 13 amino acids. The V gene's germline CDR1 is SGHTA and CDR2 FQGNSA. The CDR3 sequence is CASSSELQETQYF. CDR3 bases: TGTGCCAGCAGCTCCGAGCTCCAAGAGACCCAGTACTTC.

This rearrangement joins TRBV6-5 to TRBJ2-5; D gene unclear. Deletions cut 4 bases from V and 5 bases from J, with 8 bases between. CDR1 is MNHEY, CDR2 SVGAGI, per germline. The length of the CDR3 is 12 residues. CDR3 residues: CASSSSAETQYF. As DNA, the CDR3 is TGTGCCAGCAGTTCTAGTGCGGAGACCCAGTACTTC.

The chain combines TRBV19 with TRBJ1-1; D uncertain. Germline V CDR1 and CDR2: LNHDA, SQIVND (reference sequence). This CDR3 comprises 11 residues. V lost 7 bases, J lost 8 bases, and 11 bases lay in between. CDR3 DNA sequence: TGTGCCAGTATTCTAGGGTTCGAAGCTTTCTTT. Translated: CASILGFEAFF. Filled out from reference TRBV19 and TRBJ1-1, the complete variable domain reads DGGITQSPKYLFRKEGQNVTLSCEQNLNHDAMYWYRQDPGQGLRLIYYSQIVNDFQKGDIAEGYSVSREKKESFPLTVTSAQKNPTAFYLCASILGFEAFFGQGTRLTVV.

The CDR3 region has the DNA TGTGCCAGCAGCACCGTCACAGGGGTGAGAGTTTATGGCTACACCTTC. Translation: CASSTVTGVRVYGYTF. The V call is TRBV2, the J call TRBJ1-2; the match to TRBD1 covers 7 bases. Losses at the gene ends were 6 bases for V and 5 bases for J; bases not matched to a gene: 15. The CDR3 has 16 residues. Germline values: CDR1 SNHLY, CDR2 FYNNEI.

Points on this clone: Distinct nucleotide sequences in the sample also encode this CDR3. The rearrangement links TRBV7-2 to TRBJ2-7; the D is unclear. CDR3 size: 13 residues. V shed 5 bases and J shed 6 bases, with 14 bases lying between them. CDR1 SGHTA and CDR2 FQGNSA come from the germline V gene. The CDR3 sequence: CASSRVLAREQYF. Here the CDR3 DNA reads TGTGCCAGCAGCCGCGTCTTGGCTCGCGAGCAGTACTTC.

The CDR3 coding sequence is TGTGCCAGTAGTAATGGGGCCTACTCTGGAAACACCATATATTTT. It yields the protein CASSNGAYSGNTIYF. This sequence joins TRBV19 and TRBJ1-3, with TRBD1 as a possible D gene (5 bases). The CDR3 covers 15 residues. The V end lost 4 bases, the J end lost 0 bases, and 10 bases lay between the germline ends. Germline V gene data show CDR1 as LNHDA and CDR2 as SQIVND (reference sequence). Based on the CDR3 plus reference TRBV19 and TRBJ1-3, the full variable domain is DGGITQSPKYLFRKEGQNVTLSCEQNLNHDAMYWYRQDPGQGLRLIYYSQIVNDFQKGDIAEGYSVSREKKESFPLTVTSAQKNPTAFYLCASSNGAYSGNTIYFGEGSWLTVV.

CDR3 DNA sequence: TGTGCCAGCAGCTTAATAGGGCGGCAAGAGACCCAGTACTTC. Translation gives CASSLIGRQETQYF. The chain links TRBV7-2 to TRBJ2-5; no definite D call. The CDR3 runs 14 residues. V was pared by 2 bases and J by 2 bases, with 9 bases between. Germline CDR1 SGHTA, CDR2 FQGNSA.

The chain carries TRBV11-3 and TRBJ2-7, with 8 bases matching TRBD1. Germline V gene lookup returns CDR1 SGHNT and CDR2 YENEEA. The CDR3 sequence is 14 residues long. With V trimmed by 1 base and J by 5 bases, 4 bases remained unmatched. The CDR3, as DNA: TGTGCCAGCAGCTTAGGCTCAGGGGGCGACGAGCAGTACTTC. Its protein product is CASSLGSGGDEQYF.

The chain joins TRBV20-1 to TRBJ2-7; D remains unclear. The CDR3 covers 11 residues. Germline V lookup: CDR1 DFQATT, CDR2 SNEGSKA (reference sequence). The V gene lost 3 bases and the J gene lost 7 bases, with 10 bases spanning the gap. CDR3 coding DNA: TGCAGTGCTAGCGGGCCTGCGGAGCAGTACTTC. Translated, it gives CSASGPAEQYF.

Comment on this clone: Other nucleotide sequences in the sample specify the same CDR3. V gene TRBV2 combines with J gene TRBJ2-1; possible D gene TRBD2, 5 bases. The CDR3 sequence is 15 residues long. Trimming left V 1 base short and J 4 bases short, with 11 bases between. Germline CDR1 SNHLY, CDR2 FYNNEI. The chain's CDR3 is CASSEEGSGYNEQFF. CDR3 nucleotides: TGTGCCAGCAGTGAAGAGGGCTCGGGGTACAATGAGCAGTTCTTC.

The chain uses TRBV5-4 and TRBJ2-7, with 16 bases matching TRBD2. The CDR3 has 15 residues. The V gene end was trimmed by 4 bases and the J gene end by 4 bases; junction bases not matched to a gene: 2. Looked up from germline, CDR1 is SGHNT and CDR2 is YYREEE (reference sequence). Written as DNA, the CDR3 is TGTGCCAGCAGCGTGGGACTAGCGGGAGGGTACGAGCAGTACTTC. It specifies CASSVGLAGGYEQYF.

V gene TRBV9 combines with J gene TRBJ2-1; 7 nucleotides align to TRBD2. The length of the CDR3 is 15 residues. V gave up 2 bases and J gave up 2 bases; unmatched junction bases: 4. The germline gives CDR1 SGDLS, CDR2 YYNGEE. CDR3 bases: TGTGCCAGCAGCGTCGGGGGGATGCCCTACAATGAGCAGTTCTTC. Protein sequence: CASSVGGMPYNEQFF.

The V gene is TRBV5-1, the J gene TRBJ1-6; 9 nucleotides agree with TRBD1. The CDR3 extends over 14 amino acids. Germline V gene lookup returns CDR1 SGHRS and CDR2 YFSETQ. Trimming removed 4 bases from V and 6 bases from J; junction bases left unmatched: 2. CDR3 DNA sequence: TGCGCCAGCAGCCGGACAGGGGCTAATTCACCCCTCCACTTT. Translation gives CASSRTGANSPLHF.

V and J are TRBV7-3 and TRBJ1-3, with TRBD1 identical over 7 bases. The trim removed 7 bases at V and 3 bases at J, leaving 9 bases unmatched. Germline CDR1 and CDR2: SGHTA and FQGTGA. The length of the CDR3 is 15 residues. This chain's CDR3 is CASTRGAGGGNTIYF. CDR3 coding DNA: TGTGCCAGCACCAGGGGGGCCGGGGGTGGAAACACCATATATTTT.